The rows below give T cell receptor beta chains drawn from one sample of a study of OX40 agonist ivuxolimab in advanced cancers. The repertoire was sequenced with immunoSEQ multiplex PCR; TCRdb's copy has only in-frame clones and lacks some. The sample holds about 67,000 clones, roughly 85% seen once. The sample was CD4+ or CD8+ T cells sorted from blood, taken in a trial of the OX40 agonist ivuxolimab. These receptors all come from an adult with an advanced solid tumor such as melanoma, head and neck, liver or kidney cancer. Each CDR3 is given with its conserved first and last residue. The D gene is left open where the match is weak. Where a row states a size, it is once, few, many or the class of an expanded clone; other rows omit it.

CDR3 DNA: TGTGCCAGCAGCGGAAGACTAGCATCAGGGGATACGCAGTATTTT; CDR3 protein: CASSGRLASGDTQYF; J gene: TRBJ2-3; V gene: TRBV9; D gene: TRBD2; clone size: NA
CDR3 DNA: TGTGCCATCAGTGACCCAGCGGGAGATGGCACAGATACGCAGTATTTT; CDR3 protein: CAISDPAGDGTDTQYF; J gene: TRBJ2-3; V gene: TRBV10-3; D gene: TRBD2; clone size: NA
CDR3 DNA: TGCGCCAGCAGCCAAACACTGACAGGGGAGGTGACCCAGTACTTC; CDR3 protein: CASSQTLTGEVTQYF; J gene: TRBJ2-5; V gene: TRBV4-1; D gene: TRBD1; clone size: NA
CDR3 DNA: TGTGCCAGCAGCTTCGGGGACAGAGAGTTTAGCTCCTATAATTCACCCCTCCACTTT; CDR3 protein: CASSFGDREFSSYNSPLHF; J gene: TRBJ1-6; V gene: TRBV5-6; D gene: TRBD1; clone size: once
CDR3 DNA: TGTGCCAGTACCGACCGGGGCGGGAGGGCCACAGATACGCAGTATTTT; CDR3 protein: CASTDRGGRATDTQYF; J gene: TRBJ2-3; V gene: TRBV19; D gene: TRBD2; clone size: NA
CDR3 DNA: TGCGCCAGCAGCTTGGGACAGGGGGTAGGCTATGGCTACACCTTC; CDR3 protein: CASSLGQGVGYGYTF; J gene: TRBJ1-2; V gene: TRBV5-1; D gene: TRBD1; clone size: NA
CDR3 DNA: TGTGCCAGCAGCAACCGAAGGACAGGGTGGCAGCCCCAGCATTTT; CDR3 protein: CASSNRRTGWQPQHF; J gene: TRBJ1-5; V gene: TRBV7-6; D gene: TRBD1; clone size: NA
CDR3 DNA: TGTGCCAGCAGCGCCCGACTGGGTGGGGCTGAAGCTTTCTTT; CDR3 protein: CASSARLGGAEAFF; J gene: TRBJ1-1; V gene: TRBV7-2; D gene: NA; clone size: NA
CDR3 DNA: TGTGCCAGCAGTTTAGGGACTATGAGCTACGAGCAGTACTTC; CDR3 protein: CASSLGTMSYEQYF; J gene: TRBJ2-7; V gene: TRBV28; D gene: TRBD2; clone size: NA
CDR3 DNA: TGTGCCGCCAGCAGAGACCCAGATACGCAGTATTTT; CDR3 protein: CAASRDPDTQYF; J gene: TRBJ2-3; V gene: TRBV15; D gene: NA; clone size: NA
CDR3 DNA: TGTGCCAGCAGTGAATATAGAAGCATCCAAGAGACCCAGTACTTC; CDR3 protein: CASSEYRSIQETQYF; J gene: TRBJ2-5; V gene: TRBV25-1; D gene: NA; clone size: NA
CDR3 DNA: TGTGCCAGCGGGCTTCGACGCTCGGCGAGCTCCTACGAGCAGTACTTC; CDR3 protein: CASGLRRSASSYEQYF; J gene: TRBJ2-7; V gene: TRBV7-9; D gene: NA; clone size: NA
CDR3 DNA: TGTGCCAGCAGCCGGGACTACGAGCAGTACTTC; CDR3 protein: CASSRDYEQYF; J gene: TRBJ2-7; V gene: TRBV6-5; D gene: NA; clone size: NA
CDR3 DNA: TGTGCCAGCTCACCACCGGGCGGGTCCACCCGAGGGGAAGCTTTCTTT; CDR3 protein: CASSPPGGSTRGEAFF; J gene: TRBJ1-1; V gene: TRBV18; D gene: NA; clone size: NA
CDR3 DNA: TGTGCCAGCAGTGAACAGGGAGAAGAGACCCAGTACTTC; CDR3 protein: CASSEQGEETQYF; J gene: TRBJ2-5; V gene: TRBV6-1; D gene: NA; clone size: NA
CDR3 DNA: TGCGCCAGCAGCTTGGCAGCCCAAATGGCTGAAGCTTTCTTT; CDR3 protein: CASSLAAQMAEAFF; J gene: TRBJ1-1; V gene: TRBV5-1; D gene: NA; clone size: NA
CDR3 DNA: TGTGCCAGCAGCTTTGTCGTCTCGTCAGGGTTTTGTGGCTACACCTTC; CDR3 protein: CASSFVVSSGFCGYTF; J gene: TRBJ1-2; V gene: TRBV11-3; D gene: NA; clone size: NA
CDR3 DNA: TGTGCCAGCAGCCCGGGACAGGGAGTGGCCGGGGAGCTGTTTTTT; CDR3 protein: CASSPGQGVAGELFF; J gene: TRBJ2-2; V gene: TRBV13; D gene: TRBD1; clone size: NA
CDR3 DNA: TGTGCCAGCAGGGGAGGGGCGCTCACCGGGGAGCTGTTTTTT; CDR3 protein: CASRGGALTGELFF; J gene: TRBJ2-2; V gene: TRBV2; D gene: TRBD2; clone size: NA
CDR3 DNA: TGTGCCAGCAGTACCCCGGGCCAAGAGACCCAGTACTTC; CDR3 protein: CASSTPGQETQYF; J gene: TRBJ2-5; V gene: TRBV6-6; D gene: NA; clone size: NA
CDR3 DNA: TGTGCCAGCAGCACAGGAGCCGGGTCCCCCTCCTACAATGAGCAGTTCTTC; CDR3 protein: CASSTGAGSPSYNEQFF; J gene: TRBJ2-1; V gene: TRBV7-9; D gene: NA; clone size: NA
CDR3 DNA: TGTGCCAGCAGCTTAGCGCTTGTGGACATCACAGATACGCAGTATTTT; CDR3 protein: CASSLALVDITDTQYF; J gene: TRBJ2-3; V gene: TRBV7-9; D gene: NA; clone size: NA
CDR3 DNA: TGCGCCAGCAGTATCGAGCGCCGGGGCATTCAGTACTTC; CDR3 protein: CASSIERRGIQYF; J gene: TRBJ2-4; V gene: TRBV5-1; D gene: NA; clone size: NA
CDR3 DNA: TGTGCCAGCTCCCAACAGGGGGGCACTGAAGCTTTCTTT; CDR3 protein: CASSQQGGTEAFF; J gene: TRBJ1-1; V gene: TRBV18; D gene: TRBD1; clone size: NA
CDR3 DNA: TGCGCCAGCAGCTTGTTGGGACAGGGAGATTATGGCTACACCTTC; CDR3 protein: CASSLLGQGDYGYTF; J gene: TRBJ1-2; V gene: TRBV5-1; D gene: TRBD1; clone size: few
CDR3 DNA: TGTGCCAGTAGTATGAGCAGGGGGGCCGGGGAGCTGTTTTTT; CDR3 protein: CASSMSRGAGELFF; J gene: TRBJ2-2; V gene: TRBV19; D gene: NA; clone size: NA
CDR3 DNA: TGTGCCAGCAGCCGGGGGAGCCCAAACTATGGCTACACCTTC; CDR3 protein: CASSRGSPNYGYTF; J gene: TRBJ1-2; V gene: TRBV28; D gene: NA; clone size: NA
CDR3 DNA: TGCAGTGCTAGGGGATACAATGAGCAGTTCTTC; CDR3 protein: CSARGYNEQFF; J gene: TRBJ2-1; V gene: TRBV20-1; D gene: NA; clone size: once
CDR3 DNA: TGTGCCAGCAGCTTTTCCGGGACTAGCGGATACACGGGGTCCTACGAGCAGTACTTC; CDR3 protein: CASSFSGTSGYTGSYEQYF; J gene: TRBJ2-7; V gene: TRBV7-8; D gene: TRBD2; clone size: NA
CDR3 DNA: TGTGCCAGCAGCCCGGGGGGCCAGGAAGCGTCTGATACGCAGTATTTT; CDR3 protein: CASSPGGQEASDTQYF; J gene: TRBJ2-3; V gene: TRBV7-3; D gene: NA; clone size: NA
CDR3 DNA: TGTGCCAGCAGTCCCAACTCCAGGGGGGGCTACACCTTC; CDR3 protein: CASSPNSRGGYTF; J gene: TRBJ1-2; V gene: TRBV27; D gene: TRBD1; clone size: NA
CDR3 DNA: TGTGCCAGCAGCCAAGCCACCAATCAGCCCCAGCATTTT; CDR3 protein: CASSQATNQPQHF; J gene: TRBJ1-5; V gene: TRBV14; D gene: NA; clone size: NA
CDR3 DNA: TGTGCCAGCAGCGGGGGCCTTAGGGATACGCAGTATTTT; CDR3 protein: CASSGGLRDTQYF; J gene: TRBJ2-3; V gene: TRBV11-3; D gene: NA; clone size: NA
CDR3 DNA: TGCGCCAGCAGATTGACTAGCGAAAGCACAGATACGCAGTATTTT; CDR3 protein: CASRLTSESTDTQYF; J gene: TRBJ2-3; V gene: TRBV5-1; D gene: TRBD2; clone size: NA
CDR3 DNA: TGTGCCAGCAGCAAAAAACGAACTGCGAACACGCATAGCAATCAGCCCCAGCATTTT; CDR3 protein: CASSKKRTANTHSNQPQHF; J gene: TRBJ1-5; V gene: TRBV21-1; D gene: NA; clone size: once
CDR3 DNA: TGTGCCAGCGGCTACGAGCAGTACTTC; CDR3 protein: CASGYEQYF; J gene: TRBJ2-7; V gene: TRBV28; D gene: NA; clone size: few
CDR3 DNA: TGTGCCAGTAGTATCAGCTTTTTAGACAGGGCAGCAACCTTC; CDR3 protein: CASSISFLDRAATF; J gene: TRBJ1-2; V gene: TRBV19; D gene: TRBD1; clone size: few
CDR3 DNA: TGTGCCAGCAGCGTGGGCGGATCCGAAGCTTTCTTT; CDR3 protein: CASSVGGSEAFF; J gene: TRBJ1-1; V gene: TRBV9; D gene: NA; clone size: NA
CDR3 DNA: TGTGCCAGCAGCCCAGACCCGGCGGGGATCTACGAGCAGTACTTC; CDR3 protein: CASSPDPAGIYEQYF; J gene: TRBJ2-7; V gene: TRBV7-2; D gene: NA; clone size: NA
CDR3 DNA: TGTGCCACCAGCAGAGCCCCCCCTGGCGGCACTGAAGCTTTCTTT; CDR3 protein: CATSRAPPGGTEAFF; J gene: TRBJ1-1; V gene: TRBV15; D gene: NA; clone size: NA
CDR3 DNA: TGTGCCAGCAGTGCAGGGGGTCGGAACACTGAAGCTTTCTTT; CDR3 protein: CASSAGGRNTEAFF; J gene: TRBJ1-1; V gene: TRBV9; D gene: TRBD1; clone size: few
CDR3 DNA: TGTGCCATACAGGGGAAGGTTAAGAATGAGCAGTTCTTC; CDR3 protein: CAIQGKVKNEQFF; J gene: TRBJ2-1; V gene: TRBV2; D gene: TRBD1; clone size: NA
CDR3 DNA: TGCGCCAGCCTTTCTCACGACGCCTCTTTTAGGGCCGGGGAGCTGTTTTTT; CDR3 protein: CASLSHDASFRAGELFF; J gene: TRBJ2-2; V gene: TRBV5-1; D gene: NA; clone size: NA
CDR3 DNA: TGTGCCAGCAGCAGCTACCGGGACCTCGAGCAGTACTTC; CDR3 protein: CASSSYRDLEQYF; J gene: TRBJ2-7; V gene: TRBV7-8; D gene: NA; clone size: few
CDR3 DNA: TGCGCCAGCAGCTTGGAGGCAGGGCCCATATATTTT; CDR3 protein: CASSLEAGPIYF; J gene: TRBJ1-3; V gene: TRBV5-1; D gene: NA; clone size: NA
CDR3 DNA: TGTGCCAGCAGCCCCTCCTCCCTTTTCGGGGAGCTGTTTTTT; CDR3 protein: CASSPSSLFGELFF; J gene: TRBJ2-2; V gene: TRBV9; D gene: NA; clone size: NA
CDR3 DNA: TGTGCCAGCGGGGGGCGGCTTTTTGGCTACACCTTC; CDR3 protein: CASGGRLFGYTF; J gene: TRBJ1-2; V gene: TRBV28; D gene: NA; clone size: NA
CDR3 DNA: TGTGCCAGCAGCTCGGGACGCACAGATACGCAGTATTTT; CDR3 protein: CASSSGRTDTQYF; J gene: TRBJ2-3; V gene: TRBV7-8; D gene: NA; clone size: NA
CDR3 DNA: TGTGCCAGCAGCTTAGCCGGGACTAGGAGCACAGATACGCAGTATTTT; CDR3 protein: CASSLAGTRSTDTQYF; J gene: TRBJ2-3; V gene: TRBV7-8; D gene: TRBD2; clone size: NA
CDR3 DNA: TGTGCCAGCAGCTTGACAGTCTACGAGCAGTACTTC; CDR3 protein: CASSLTVYEQYF; J gene: TRBJ2-7; V gene: TRBV7-9; D gene: NA; clone size: NA
CDR3 DNA: TGTGCCAGCAGTGCTGGCAGGGAGGCCTCTGAAGCTTTCTTT; CDR3 protein: CASSAGREASEAFF; J gene: TRBJ1-1; V gene: TRBV6-4; D gene: NA; clone size: few
CDR3 DNA: TGTGCCGGAGGTAGGGGCGGGGAAGGAAACACCATATATTTT; CDR3 protein: CAGGRGGEGNTIYF; J gene: TRBJ1-3; V gene: TRBV30; D gene: NA; clone size: NA
CDR3 DNA: TGCGCCAGCAGCTTGGAAGGCCATTTGGGTTATGGCTACACCTTC; CDR3 protein: CASSLEGHLGYGYTF; J gene: TRBJ1-2; V gene: TRBV5-1; D gene: NA; clone size: NA
CDR3 DNA: TGTGCCAGCAGTTTTATCCAGGGAGGTAGTTACACTGAAGCTTTCTTT; CDR3 protein: CASSFIQGGSYTEAFF; J gene: TRBJ1-1; V gene: TRBV27; D gene: NA; clone size: NA
CDR3 DNA: TGTGCCAGCTCACCACCGCTAGGCCACTATGGCTACACCTTC; CDR3 protein: CASSPPLGHYGYTF; J gene: TRBJ1-2; V gene: TRBV18; D gene: NA; clone size: once